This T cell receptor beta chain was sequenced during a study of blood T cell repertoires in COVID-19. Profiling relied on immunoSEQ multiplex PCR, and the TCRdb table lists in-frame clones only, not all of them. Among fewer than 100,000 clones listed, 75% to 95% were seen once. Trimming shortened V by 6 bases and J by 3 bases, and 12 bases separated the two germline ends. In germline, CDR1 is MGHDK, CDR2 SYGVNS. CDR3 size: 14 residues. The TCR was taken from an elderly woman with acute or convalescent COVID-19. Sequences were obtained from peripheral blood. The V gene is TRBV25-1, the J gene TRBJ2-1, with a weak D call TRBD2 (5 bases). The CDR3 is CASRQTGNYNEQFF. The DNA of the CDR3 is TGTGCCAGCAGACAAACCGGGAACTACAATGAGCAGTTCTTC. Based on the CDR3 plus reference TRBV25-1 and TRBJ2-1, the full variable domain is EADIYQTPRYLVIGTGKKITLECSQTMGHDKMYWYQQDPGMELHLIHYSYGVNSTEKGDLSSESTVSRIRTEHFPLTLESARPSHTSQYLCASRQTGNYNEQFFGPGTRLTVL.